This passage covers 15 T cell receptor beta chains from one sample sequenced in a study of Graves' ophthalmopathy and Graves' hyperthyroidism. The study amplified TCR beta CDR3 regions using RNA transcripts. First-round RT-PCR relied on HTBI primers, and a second-round multiplex PCR came next. Using its own MiXCR run on the multiplex PCR reads, TCRdb lists one record per CDR3 protein. Among around 1,200,000 distinct CDR3 sequences listed, less than 45% were seen once. The sequenced sample consisted of peripheral blood or thyroid tissue (not recorded which). The receptors derive from an adult man with Graves' hyperthyroidism.

The chain combines TRBV25-1 with TRBJ2-7; tentative D call: TRBD2 (5 bases). The tail of the sequence fits TRBJ2-3 better, so the J call may be wrong. From germline, CDR1 is MGHDK and CDR2 SYGVNS. This CDR3 region has 11 residues. Here the CDR3 DNA reads TGTGCCAGCAGTTTGGGAGCGGCGCAGTATTTT. Protein: CASSLGAAQYF.

The V call is TRBV7-8, the J call TRBJ2-7; D is possibly TRBD2 (7 bases). Trimming cost V 5 bases and J 0 bases, with 17 bases left between them. The CDR3 is made up of 16 amino acids. The V gene's germline CDR1 is SGHVS and CDR2 FQNEAQ. The CDR3 region is CASSRMRGGSSYEQYF. CDR3 in DNA: TGTGCCAGCAGCCGGATGAGGGGGGGGAGCTCCTACGAGCAGTACTTC.

The gene calls are TRBV10-3 and TRBJ2-7; 10 nucleotides match TRBD2. V trimming: 5 bases; J trimming: 3 bases; junction bases outside the gene matches: 10. This CDR3 is built from 16 residues. Looked up from germline, CDR1 is ENHRY and CDR2 is SYGVKD. The CDR3 loop is CAISQTGTSVFYEQYF. The CDR3 bases are TGTGCCATCAGTCAAACCGGGACTAGCGTCTTCTACGAGCAGTACTTC.

This clonotype occurred many times. The chain couples TRBV5-5 to TRBJ1-5; 8 bases map to TRBD1. Germline V lookup: CDR1 SGHKS, CDR2 YYEKEE (reference sequence). V shed 1 base, J shed 4 bases, and the junction held 10 bases outside the gene matches. The CDR3 extends over 17 amino acids. The DNA for the CDR3 is TGTGCCAGCAGCTTGAATCGAGAGGACAGGGCTAATCAGCCCCAGCATTTT. Its translation is CASSLNREDRANQPQHF.

This clonotype turned up a few times. The chain uses TRBV29-1 and TRBJ2-2, with unresolved D. The germline V gene has CDR1 SQVTM and CDR2 ANQGSEA. This CDR3 has 13 residues. V was cut by 3 bases and J by 1 base, with 6 bases left in between. Here the CDR3 reads CSVDTQNTGELFF. In DNA, the CDR3 is TGCAGCGTTGATACACAGAACACCGGGGAGCTGTTTTTT.

This clonotype was seen only a few times. The chain combines TRBV7-8 with TRBJ1-3, with a tentative D call TRBD1 (6 bases). The CDR3 sequence is 17 residues long. Germline V CDR1 and CDR2: SGHVS, FQNEAQ. The germline V and J ends were trimmed by 5 bases and 1 base, with 18 bases remaining between them. The CDR3 loop is CASSPPGGRKSGNTIYF. As DNA, the CDR3 is TGTGCCAGCAGCCCACCGGGGGGCCGAAAATCTGGAAACACCATATATTTT.

At least ten counts were recorded for this clonotype. The J gene is TRBJ2-5, the V gene TRBV12-3 or TRBV12-4; possible D gene TRBD2, 5 bases. The CDR3 covers 14 residues. Trimming removed 5 bases at V and 5 bases at J, with 15 bases between. The CDR3 DNA reads as TGTGCCAGCAGTCCCACTAGACGGGCGGAGACCCAGTACTTC. Protein product: CASSPTRRAETQYF.

This chain uses TRBV20-1 with TRBJ1-1; D remains ambiguous. Deletions cut 2 bases from V and 1 base from J, with 8 bases between. The CDR3 extends over 13 amino acids. Germline V gene sequence: CDR1 DFQATT, CDR2 SNEGSKA (reference sequence). The CDR3 loop is CSARKGPNTEAFF. The DNA of the CDR3 is TGCAGTGCTAGAAAGGGCCCGAACACTGAAGCTTTCTTT.

The chain recombines TRBV5-4 with TRBJ1-1, with D maybe TRBD1 (5 bases). The CDR3 length is 14 residues. The germline CDR1 and CDR2 sequences are SGHNT and YYREEE (reference sequence). Trimming cost V 6 bases and J 1 base, with 13 bases left between them. The CDR3 loop reads CASTRPGTNTEAFF. CDR3 DNA: TGTGCCAGCACCAGACCGGGGACGAACACTGAAGCTTTCTTT.

This clonotype was seen many times. V usage is TRBV7-2 and J usage is TRBJ1-2, with unresolved D. The germline V and J ends were trimmed by 5 bases and 4 bases, with 17 bases remaining between them. The CDR3 consists of 15 residues. Germline V gene lookup returns CDR1 SGHTA and CDR2 FQGNSA. CDR3 region: CASSLLPGVVYGYTF. DNA for the CDR3: TGTGCCAGCAGCCTCCTTCCGGGAGTTGTCTATGGCTACACCTTC.

The chain links TRBV29-1 to TRBJ1-2; TRBD1 aligns across 9 bases. The V gene's germline CDR1 is SQVTM and CDR2 ANQGSEA. There are 14 residues in the CDR3. V trimming: 4 bases; J trimming: 4 bases; junction bases outside the gene matches: 7. Here the CDR3 DNA reads TGCAGCGTTGTGATCCCGGGACAGGGCTATGGCTACACCTTC. Translating it yields CSVVIPGQGYGYTF.

This clonotype was picked up a small number of times. The chain employs TRBV30 and TRBJ1-1, with 7 bases that match TRBD1. With 3 bases clipped from V and 4 bases from J, the junction kept 2 bases outside the gene matches. CDR3 length: 12 amino acids. CDR1 and CDR2 from the germline V gene are GTSNPN and SVGIG (reference sequence). This chain's CDR3 is CAWRSGGTEAFF. The CDR3 bases are TGTGCCTGGAGATCAGGGGGCACTGAAGCTTTCTTT. The variable domain in full, with the rest retrieved from reference TRBV30 and TRBJ1-1, is SQTIHQWPATLVQPVGSPLSLECTVEGTSNPNLYWYRQAAGRGLQLLFYSVGIGQISSEVPQNLSASRPQDRQFILSSKKLLLSDSGFYLCAWRSGGTEAFFGQGTRLTVV.

This chain joins TRBV29-1 and TRBJ2-5; TRBD1 or TRBD2 may be the D gene (5 bases each). The CDR3 is 11 residues long. From germline, CDR1 is SQVTM and CDR2 ANQGSEA. The V end was cut by 7 bases, the J end by 6 bases, with 12 bases between. The CDR3 reads CSGDGRKTQYF. In DNA form, the CDR3 reads TGCAGCGGGGACGGGCGTAAGACCCAGTACTTC.

This clonotype appeared many times. CDR3 amino acids: CASSPQAGSGHEQYF. DNA of the CDR3: TGTGCCAGCAGTCCTCAGGCCGGCTCCGGGCACGAGCAGTACTTC. The rearrangement uses TRBV7-2 and TRBJ2-7; no clear D gene. V lost 6 bases to trimming and J lost 5 bases, with 20 bases between them. CDR1 SGHTA and CDR2 FQGNSA come from the germline V gene. The CDR3 runs 15 residues.

The chain couples TRBV11-2 to TRBJ2-7, with 9 nucleotides matching TRBD1. The CDR3 has 14 amino acids. Germline assignment: CDR1 SGHAT and CDR2 FQNNGV. The V gene end was trimmed by 5 bases and the J gene end by 4 bases; junction bases not matched to a gene: 6. CDR3 in DNA: TGTGCCAGCAGCGGGGACAGGGCTTCGTACGAGCAGTACTTC. It yields the protein CASSGDRASYEQYF.